This record looks at one T cell receptor beta chain sequence and its context. The antigen is not known. Germline V gives CDR1 MNHNS, CDR2 SASEGT. CDR3 length: 14 amino acids. The ends lost 8 bases at V and 0 bases at J; junction bases unmatched: 6. Patients were solid-organ transplant recipients with drug-resistant or recurrent cytomegalovirus. These data belong to a study of T cell therapy after organ transplantation. The overall study: A median of 1.92 x 10^8 CMV-specific T cells was infused in 2 to 6 doses. Study observations and caveats: Minimal repertoire change after therapy followed marked pretherapy expansions in nonresponders. Few nonresponder expansions may reflect low coverage from poor CD8+ yield.

Measured with immunoSEQ multiplex PCR; TCRdb has only the in-frame clones, and not every one. Here the sample spans 45,000 to 50,000 clones, over 90% being singletons. The rearrangement links TRBV6-1 to TRBJ2-5; 7 positions agree with TRBD2. This sequence was found in a human patient who had received a solid organ transplant and had CMV disease. The sample was CD8+ T cells from blood, taken before autologous CMV-specific T cell therapy. The DNA for the CDR3 is TGTGCCAGCGGAAGTCTAGCGGACCAAGAGACCCAGTACTTC. Translation: CASGSLADQETQYF.